This T cell receptor beta chain was recorded in a study of cytotoxic CD8 clonotypes in ibrutinib-treated CLL. Sequencing was performed with immunoSEQ multiplex PCR; in TCRdb, only in-frame clones are kept and a portion is missing. Of about 270,000 clones in the sample, approximately 79% are singletons; the top ten hold roughly 5.7%. This clone showed up just once. Germline loops: CDR1 MDHEN, CDR2 SYDVKM. The CDR3 runs to 14 residues. Germline trimming cut 8 bases from V and 4 bases from J; bases unmatched to any gene: 2. This rearrangement joins TRBV28 to TRBJ2-3; 14 bases map to TRBD2. This receptor was taken from a human donor with chronic lymphocytic leukemia. Sequencing was performed on PBMCs, taken at disease progression, from a patient treated with ibrutinib. CDR3 DNA: TGTGCCAGCCGACTAGCGGGGGGGGCAGATACGCAGTATTTT. Encoded protein: CASRLAGGADTQYF.